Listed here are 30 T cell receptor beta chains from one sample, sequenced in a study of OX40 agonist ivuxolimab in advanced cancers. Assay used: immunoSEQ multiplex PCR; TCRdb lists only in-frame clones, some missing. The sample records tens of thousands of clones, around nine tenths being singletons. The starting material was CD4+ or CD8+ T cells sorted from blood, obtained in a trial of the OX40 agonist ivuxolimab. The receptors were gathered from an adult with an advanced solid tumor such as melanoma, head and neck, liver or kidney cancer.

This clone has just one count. The CDR3 sequence is CASSLVTGTGANVLTF. CDR3 in DNA: TGTGCCAGCAGCTTGGTGACAGGGACTGGGGCCAACGTCCTGACTTTC. This chain joins TRBV7-6 and TRBJ2-6, with 7 bases matching TRBD1. This CDR3 has 16 residues. Losses at the gene ends were 3 bases for V and 2 bases for J; bases not matched to a gene: 4. Germline V lookup: CDR1 SGHVS, CDR2 FNYEAQ.

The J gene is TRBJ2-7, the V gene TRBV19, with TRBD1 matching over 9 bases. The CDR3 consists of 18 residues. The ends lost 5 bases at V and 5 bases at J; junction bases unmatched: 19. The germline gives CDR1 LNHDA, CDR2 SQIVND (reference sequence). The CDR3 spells CASSLSGTGLPYMDEQYF. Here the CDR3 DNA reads TGTGCCAGTAGTCTATCCGGGACAGGGCTACCCTATATGGACGAGCAGTACTTC.

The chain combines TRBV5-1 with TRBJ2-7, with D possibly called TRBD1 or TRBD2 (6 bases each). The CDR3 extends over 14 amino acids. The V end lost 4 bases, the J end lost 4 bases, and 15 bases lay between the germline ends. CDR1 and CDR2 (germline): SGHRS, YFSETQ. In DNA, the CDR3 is TGCGCCAGCAGCGCGGGATCAGGGGCGTACGAGCAGTACTTC. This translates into CASSAGSGAYEQYF. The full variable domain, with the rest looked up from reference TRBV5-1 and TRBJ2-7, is KAGVTQTPRYLIKTRGQQVTLSCSPISGHRSVSWYQQTPGQGLQFLFEYFSETQRNKGNFPGRFSGRQFSNSRSEMNVSTLELGDSALYLCASSAGSGAYEQYFGPGTRLTVT.

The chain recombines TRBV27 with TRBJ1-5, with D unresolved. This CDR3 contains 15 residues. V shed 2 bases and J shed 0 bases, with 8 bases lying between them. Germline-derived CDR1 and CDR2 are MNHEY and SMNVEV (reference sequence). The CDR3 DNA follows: TGTGCCAGCAGTTTAATTGTGGATAGCAATCAGCCCCAGCATTTT. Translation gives CASSLIVDSNQPQHF.

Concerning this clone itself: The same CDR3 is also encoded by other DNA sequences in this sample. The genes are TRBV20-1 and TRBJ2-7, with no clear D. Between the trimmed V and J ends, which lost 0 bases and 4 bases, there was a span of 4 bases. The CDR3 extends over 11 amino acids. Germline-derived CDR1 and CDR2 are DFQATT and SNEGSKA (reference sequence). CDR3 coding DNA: TGCAGTGCTAGAGATGGGTACGAGCAGTACTTC. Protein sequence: CSARDGYEQYF.

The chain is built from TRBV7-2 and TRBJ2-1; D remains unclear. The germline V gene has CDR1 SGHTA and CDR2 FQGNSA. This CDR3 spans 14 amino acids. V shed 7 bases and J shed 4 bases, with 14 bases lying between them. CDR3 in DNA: TGTGCCAGCACCCCGTTGGGGTCTTACAATGAGCAGTTCTTC. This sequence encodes CASTPLGSYNEQFF.

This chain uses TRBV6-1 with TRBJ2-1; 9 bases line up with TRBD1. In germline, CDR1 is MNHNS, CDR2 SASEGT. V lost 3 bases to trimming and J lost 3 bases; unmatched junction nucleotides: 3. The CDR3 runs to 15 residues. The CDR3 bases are TGTGCCAGCAGTGATTGGGACAGGGACTACAATGAGCAGTTCTTC. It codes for CASSDWDRDYNEQFF.

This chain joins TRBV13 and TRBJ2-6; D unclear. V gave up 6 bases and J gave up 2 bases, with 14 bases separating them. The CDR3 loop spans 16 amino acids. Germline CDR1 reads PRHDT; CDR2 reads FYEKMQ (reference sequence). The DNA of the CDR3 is TGTGCCAGCAGTGCCCCTCTCGCACCTGGGGCCAACGTCCTGACTTTC. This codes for CASSAPLAPGANVLTF.

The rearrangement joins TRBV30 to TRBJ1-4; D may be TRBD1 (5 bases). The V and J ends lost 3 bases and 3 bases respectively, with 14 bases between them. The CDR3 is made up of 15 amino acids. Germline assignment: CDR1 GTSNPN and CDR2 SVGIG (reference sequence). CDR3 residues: CAWSPMEQANEKLFF. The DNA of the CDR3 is TGTGCCTGGAGCCCCATGGAACAGGCTAATGAAAAACTGTTTTTT.

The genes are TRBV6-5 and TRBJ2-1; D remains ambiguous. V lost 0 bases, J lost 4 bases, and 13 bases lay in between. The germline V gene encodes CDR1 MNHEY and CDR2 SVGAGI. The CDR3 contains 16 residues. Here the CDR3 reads CASSYSDTVGYNEQFF. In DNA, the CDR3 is TGTGCCAGCAGTTACTCCGACACAGTAGGTTACAATGAGCAGTTCTTC.

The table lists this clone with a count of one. In nucleotides, the CDR3 is TGTGCCAGCAGCTTACAGGTCCAAGAGACCCAGTACTTC. Amino acids: CASSLQVQETQYF. The chain couples TRBV7-9 to TRBJ2-5; D is unclear. Germline CDR1 reads SEHNR; CDR2 reads FQNEAQ (reference sequence). V was clipped by 2 bases and J by 1 base, with 5 bases between them. The CDR3 consists of 13 residues.

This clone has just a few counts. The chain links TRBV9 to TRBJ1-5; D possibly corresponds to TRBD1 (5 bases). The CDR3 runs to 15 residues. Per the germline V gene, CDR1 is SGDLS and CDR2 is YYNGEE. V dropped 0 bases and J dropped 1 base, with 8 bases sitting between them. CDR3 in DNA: TGTGCCAGCAGCGTAGAAAGGGACAGCAATCAGCCCCAGCATTTT. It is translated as CASSVERDSNQPQHF. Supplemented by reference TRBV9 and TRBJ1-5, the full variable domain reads DSGVTQTPKHLITATGQRVTLRCSPRSGDLSVYWYQQSLDQGLQFLIQYYNGEERAKGNILERFSAQQFPDLHSELNLSSLELGDSALYFCASSVERDSNQPQHFGDGTRLSIL.

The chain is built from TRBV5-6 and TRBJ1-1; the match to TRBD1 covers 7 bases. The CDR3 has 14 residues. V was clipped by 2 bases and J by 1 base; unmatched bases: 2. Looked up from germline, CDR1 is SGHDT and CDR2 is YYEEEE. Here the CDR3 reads CASSFRQGNTEAFF. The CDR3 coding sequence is TGTGCCAGCAGCTTTCGACAGGGGAACACTGAAGCTTTCTTT.

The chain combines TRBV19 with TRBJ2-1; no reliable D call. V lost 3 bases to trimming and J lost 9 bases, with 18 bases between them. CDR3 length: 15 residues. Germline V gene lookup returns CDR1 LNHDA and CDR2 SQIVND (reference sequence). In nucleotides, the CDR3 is TGTGCCAGTAGTATCGCCAACCCTGCTGGGGTTGAGCAGTTCTTC. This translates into CASSIANPAGVEQFF.

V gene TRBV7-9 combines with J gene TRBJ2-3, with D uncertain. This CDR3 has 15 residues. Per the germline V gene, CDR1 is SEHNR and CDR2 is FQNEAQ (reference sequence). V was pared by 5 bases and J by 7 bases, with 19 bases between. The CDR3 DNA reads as TGTGCCAGCAGCCCCCCCCTTGCCGAGAGGCATACGCAGTATTTT. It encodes CASSPPLAERHTQYF. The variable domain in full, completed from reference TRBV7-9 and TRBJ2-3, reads DTGVSQNPRHKITKRGQNVTFRCDPISEHNRLYWYRQTLGQGPEFLTYFQNEAQLEKSRLLSDRFSAERPKGSFSTLEIQRTEQGDSAMYLCASSPPLAERHTQYFGPGTRLTVL.

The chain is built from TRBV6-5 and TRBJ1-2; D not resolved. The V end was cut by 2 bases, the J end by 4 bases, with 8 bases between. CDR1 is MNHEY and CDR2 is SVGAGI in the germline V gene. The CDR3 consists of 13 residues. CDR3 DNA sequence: TGTGCCAGCAGTTACACAGTCCTCTATGGCTACACCTTC. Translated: CASSYTVLYGYTF.

The CDR3 DNA is TGTGCCAGCAGATCAGGGGACGAAGAGACCCAGTACTTC. Residues: CASRSGDEETQYF. The chain uses TRBV5-4 and TRBJ2-5, with D perhaps matching TRBD1 (6 bases). V was pared by 5 bases and J by 3 bases, with 11 bases between. Germline V gene sequence: CDR1 SGHNT, CDR2 YYREEE (reference sequence). This CDR3 comprises 13 residues. Drawing the rest from reference TRBV5-4 and TRBJ2-5, the complete variable domain is ETGVTQSPTHLIKTRGQQVTLRCSSQSGHNTVSWYQQALGQGPQFIFQYYREEENGRGNFPPRFSGLQFPNYSSELNVNALELDDSALYLCASRSGDEETQYFGPGTRLLVL.

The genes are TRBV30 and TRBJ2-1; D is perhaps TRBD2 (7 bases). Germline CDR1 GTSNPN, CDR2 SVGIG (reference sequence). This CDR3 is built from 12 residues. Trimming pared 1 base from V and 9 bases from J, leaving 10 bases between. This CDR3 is CAWSGGGGEQFF. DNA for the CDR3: TGTGCCTGGAGTGGGGGGGGCGGTGAGCAGTTCTTC.

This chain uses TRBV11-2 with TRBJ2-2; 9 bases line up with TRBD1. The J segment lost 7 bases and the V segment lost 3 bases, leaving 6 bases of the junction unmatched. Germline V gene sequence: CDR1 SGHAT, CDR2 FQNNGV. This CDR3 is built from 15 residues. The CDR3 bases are TGTGCCAGCAGCTTGTGGACAGGGGTTGGCGGGGAGCTGTTTTTT. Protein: CASSLWTGVGGELFF.

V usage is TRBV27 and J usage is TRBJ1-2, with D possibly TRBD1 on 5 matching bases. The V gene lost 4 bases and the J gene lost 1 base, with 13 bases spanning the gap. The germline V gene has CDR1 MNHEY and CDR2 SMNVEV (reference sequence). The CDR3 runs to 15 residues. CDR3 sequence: CASSSPGTGNYGYTF. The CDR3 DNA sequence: TGTGCCAGCAGTTCTCCCGGGACGGGTAACTATGGCTACACCTTC.

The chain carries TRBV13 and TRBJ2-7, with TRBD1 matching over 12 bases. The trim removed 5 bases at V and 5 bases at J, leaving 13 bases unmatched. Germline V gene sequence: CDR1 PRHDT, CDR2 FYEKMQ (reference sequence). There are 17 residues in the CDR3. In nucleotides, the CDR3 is TGTGCCAGCAGCCCCGTGGGGGGGACAGGGGGCCCCCACGAGCAGTACTTC. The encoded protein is CASSPVGGTGGPHEQYF.

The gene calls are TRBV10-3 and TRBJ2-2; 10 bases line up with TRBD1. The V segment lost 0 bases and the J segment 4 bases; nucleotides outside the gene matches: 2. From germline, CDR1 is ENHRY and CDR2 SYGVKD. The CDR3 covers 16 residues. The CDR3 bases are TGTGCCATCAGTGAGTCGCGGACAGGGGGCACCGGGGAGCTGTTTTTT. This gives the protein CAISESRTGGTGELFF.

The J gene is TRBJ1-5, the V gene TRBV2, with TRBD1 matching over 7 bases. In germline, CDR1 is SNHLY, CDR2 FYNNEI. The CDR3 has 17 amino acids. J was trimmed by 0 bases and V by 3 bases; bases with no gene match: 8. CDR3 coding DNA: TGTGCCAGCAGTGACCCCCACAGGGGCATTAGCAATCAGCCCCAGCATTTT. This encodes CASSDPHRGISNQPQHF.

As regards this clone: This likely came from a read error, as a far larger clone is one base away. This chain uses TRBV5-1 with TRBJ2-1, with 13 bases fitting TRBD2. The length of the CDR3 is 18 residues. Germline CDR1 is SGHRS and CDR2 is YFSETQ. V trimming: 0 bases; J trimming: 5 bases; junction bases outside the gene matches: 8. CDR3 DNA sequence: TGCGCCAGCAGCTTGGTCCGGACTAGCGGGAGCGATCACAATGAGCAGTTCTTC. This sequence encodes CASSLVRTSGSDHNEQFF.

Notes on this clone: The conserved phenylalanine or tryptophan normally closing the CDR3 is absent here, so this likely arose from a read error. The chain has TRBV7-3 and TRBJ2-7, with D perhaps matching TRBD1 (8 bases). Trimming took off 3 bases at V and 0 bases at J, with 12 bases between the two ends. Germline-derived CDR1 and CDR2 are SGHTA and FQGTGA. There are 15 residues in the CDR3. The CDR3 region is CASSFTGGDSYEQYL. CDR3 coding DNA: TGTGCCAGCAGCTTCACAGGGGGGGACTCCTACGAGCAGTACCTC.

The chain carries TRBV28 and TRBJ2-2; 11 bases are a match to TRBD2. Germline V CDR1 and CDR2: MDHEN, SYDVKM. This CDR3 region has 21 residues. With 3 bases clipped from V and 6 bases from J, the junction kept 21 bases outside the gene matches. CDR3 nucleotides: TGTGCCAGCAGTTTGAACCCAAGGAGCTCTAGCGGGGGGTCCTGGCCCGGGGAGCTGTTTTTT. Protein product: CASSLNPRSSSGGSWPGELFF.

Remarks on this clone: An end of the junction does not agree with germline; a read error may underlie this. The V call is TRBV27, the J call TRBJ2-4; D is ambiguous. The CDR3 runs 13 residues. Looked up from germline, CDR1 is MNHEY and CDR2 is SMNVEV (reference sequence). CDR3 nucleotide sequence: TGTGCCAACAGTCCGCCTCTAGGGAACATTCAGTACTTC. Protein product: CANSPPLGNIQYF.

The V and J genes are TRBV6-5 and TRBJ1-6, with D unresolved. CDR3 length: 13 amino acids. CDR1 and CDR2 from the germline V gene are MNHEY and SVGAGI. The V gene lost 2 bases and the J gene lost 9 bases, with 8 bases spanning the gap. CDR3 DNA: TGTGCCAGCAGTTACCACCCCGTTTCACCCCTCCACTTT. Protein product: CASSYHPVSPLHF.

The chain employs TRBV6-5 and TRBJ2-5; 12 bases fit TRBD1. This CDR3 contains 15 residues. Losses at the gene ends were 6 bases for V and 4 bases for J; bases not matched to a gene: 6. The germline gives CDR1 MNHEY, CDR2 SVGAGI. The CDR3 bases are TGTGCCAGCAGAGCCCGGGACAGGGGGCGAGAGACCCAGTACTTC. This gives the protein CASRARDRGRETQYF.

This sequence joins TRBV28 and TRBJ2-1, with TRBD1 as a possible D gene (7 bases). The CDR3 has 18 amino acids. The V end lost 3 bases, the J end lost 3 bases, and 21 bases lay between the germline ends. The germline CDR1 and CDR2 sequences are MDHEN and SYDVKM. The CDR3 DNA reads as TGTGCCAGCAGTTTTTTCCAAGTCCGACAGGGAGGCTACAATGAGCAGTTCTTC. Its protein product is CASSFFQVRQGGYNEQFF.